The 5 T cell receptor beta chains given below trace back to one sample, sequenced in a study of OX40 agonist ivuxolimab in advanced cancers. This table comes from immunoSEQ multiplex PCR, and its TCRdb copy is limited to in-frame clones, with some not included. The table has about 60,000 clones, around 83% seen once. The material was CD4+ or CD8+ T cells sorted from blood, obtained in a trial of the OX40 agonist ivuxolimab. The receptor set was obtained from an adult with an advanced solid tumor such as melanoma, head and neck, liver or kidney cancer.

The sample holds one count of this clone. The CDR3 loop is CASSPQLEKNTEAFF. Written as DNA, the CDR3 is TGTGCCAGCTCACCACAGCTAGAAAAGAACACTGAAGCTTTCTTT. The rearrangement joins TRBV18 to TRBJ1-1; D unclear. Trimming stripped 1 base from V and 1 base from J, with 10 bases between. This CDR3 contains 15 residues. CDR1 KGHSH and CDR2 LQKENI come from the germline V gene.

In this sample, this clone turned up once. The CDR3 region has the DNA TGTGCCAGCTCACCACAAGGGGACGAGCAGTACTTC. Its protein product is CASSPQGDEQYF. V gene TRBV18 combines with J gene TRBJ2-7; perhaps TRBD1 as D (5 bases). Per the germline V gene, CDR1 is KGHSH and CDR2 is LQKENI. The CDR3 is 12 residues long. V was pared by 1 base and J by 5 bases, with 6 bases between.

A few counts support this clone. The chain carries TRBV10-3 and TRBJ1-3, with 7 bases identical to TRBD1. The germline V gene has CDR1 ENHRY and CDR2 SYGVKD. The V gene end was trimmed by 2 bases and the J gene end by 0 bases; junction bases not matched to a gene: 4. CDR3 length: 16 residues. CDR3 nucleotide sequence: TGTGCCATCAGTGAGATGACAGGGAGCTCTGGAAACACCATATATTTT. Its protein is CAISEMTGSSGNTIYF.

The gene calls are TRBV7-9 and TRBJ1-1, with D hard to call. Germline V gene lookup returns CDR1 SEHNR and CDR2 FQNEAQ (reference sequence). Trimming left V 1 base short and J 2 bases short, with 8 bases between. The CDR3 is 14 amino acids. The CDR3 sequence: CASSLDSGNTEAFF. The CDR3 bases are TGTGCCAGCAGCTTAGATTCTGGCAACACTGAAGCTTTCTTT. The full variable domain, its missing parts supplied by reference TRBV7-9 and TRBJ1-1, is DTGVSQNPRHKITKRGQNVTFRCDPISEHNRLYWYRQTLGQGPEFLTYFQNEAQLEKSRLLSDRFSAERPKGSFSTLEIQRTEQGDSAMYLCASSLDSGNTEAFFGQGTRLTVV.

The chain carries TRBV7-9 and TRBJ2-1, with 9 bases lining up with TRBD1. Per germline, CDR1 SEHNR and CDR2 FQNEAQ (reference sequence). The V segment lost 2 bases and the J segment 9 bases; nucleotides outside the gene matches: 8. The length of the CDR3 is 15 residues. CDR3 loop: CASSLLGQGKGEQFF. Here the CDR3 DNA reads TGTGCCAGCAGCTTACTGGGACAGGGTAAGGGTGAGCAGTTCTTC.